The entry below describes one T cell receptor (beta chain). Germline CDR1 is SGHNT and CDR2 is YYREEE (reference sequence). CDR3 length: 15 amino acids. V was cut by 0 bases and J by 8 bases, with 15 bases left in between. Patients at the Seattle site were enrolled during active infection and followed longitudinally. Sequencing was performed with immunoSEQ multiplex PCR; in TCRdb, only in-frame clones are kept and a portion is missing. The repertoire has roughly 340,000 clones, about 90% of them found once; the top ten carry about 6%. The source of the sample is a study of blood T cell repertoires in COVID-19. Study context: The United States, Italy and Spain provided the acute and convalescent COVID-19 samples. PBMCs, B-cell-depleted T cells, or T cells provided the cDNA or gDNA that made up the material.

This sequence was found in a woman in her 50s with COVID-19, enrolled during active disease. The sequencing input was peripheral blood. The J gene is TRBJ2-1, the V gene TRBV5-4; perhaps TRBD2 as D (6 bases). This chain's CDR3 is CASSLGWTGSDEQFF. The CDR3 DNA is TGTGCCAGCAGCTTGGGCTGGACCGGGAGTGATGAGCAGTTCTTC. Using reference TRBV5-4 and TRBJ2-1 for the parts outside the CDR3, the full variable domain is ETGVTQSPTHLIKTRGQQVTLRCSSQSGHNTVSWYQQALGQGPQFIFQYYREEENGRGNFPPRFSGLQFPNYSSELNVNALELDDSALYLCASSLGWTGSDEQFFGPGTRLTVL.